This TCR beta chain was sequenced in a study of T cell responses to AZD1222 COVID-19 vaccine. Findings of the study overall: Donors in the cohort were predominantly white British and more often female, and clonal diversity was possibly underestimated. Baseline testing showed seropositivity in only six AZD1222 recipients. Every sample of the repertoires postdated the peak T cell response.

Details on this clone: Its antigen is not known.

Pooling was applied to second doses at about 4 or about 12 weeks. The assay was immunoSEQ multiplex PCR, and TCRdb's table has in-frame clones only and misses some. Here the sample spans roughly 120,000 clones, 75% to 90% being singletons. The V segment lost 8 bases and the J segment 6 bases; nucleotides outside the gene matches: 8. This CDR3 contains 13 residues. Germline CDR1 and CDR2: WSHSY and SAAADI. This sample comprised peripheral blood, obtained 28 days after the second AZD1222 dose. The rearrangement joins TRBV10-2 to TRBJ2-5; 8 nucleotides line up with TRBD1. The origin of this receptor is an adult who received the AZD1222 COVID-19 vaccine. CDR3 loop: CASQGQGAQTQYF. The CDR3 DNA follows: TGCGCCAGCCAAGGACAGGGCGCGCAGACCCAGTACTTC.